Shown below are 11 T cell receptor beta chains from a single sample sequenced in a study of T cells after posttransplantation cyclophosphamide. The naive gate required viable CD3+CD4+ or CD3+CD8+ cells with CCR7+CD45RA+CD45RO-CD95-CD27+CD28+ phenotype. Sequencing used immunoSEQ multiplex PCR; TCRdb keeps in-frame clones, though not all of them. The data contain more than 30,000 clones, about 89% of them singletons. Material: naive CD4+ T cells sorted from PBMCs. The receptors were sampled from a woman aged 55-69 years in good health, CMV-negative, and a related stem cell transplant donor.

The rearrangement links TRBV28 to TRBJ1-2; D is uncertain. Germline V CDR1 and CDR2: MDHEN, SYDVKM. V lost 5 bases and J 0 bases, leaving 13 bases between the germline ends. There are 15 residues in the CDR3. CDR3 amino acids: CASSTPGGANYGYTF. The DNA for the CDR3 is TGTGCCAGCAGTACCCCCGGTGGAGCTAACTATGGCTACACCTTC.

Turning to this clone: A read error may account for a junction end that differs from germline. The chain links TRBV7-3 to TRBJ2-6, with 10 bases identical to TRBD2. Germline V lookup: CDR1 SGHTA, CDR2 FQGTGA. The CDR3 runs to 18 residues. This CDR3 reads CASSLKLAGNSGANVLTF. Here the CDR3 DNA reads TGTGCCAGCAGCTTAAAACTAGCGGGGAACTCTGGGGCCAACGTCCTGACCTTC.

The chain recombines TRBV4-1 with TRBJ2-1; 8 bases map to TRBD2. V shed 3 bases, J shed 0 bases, and the junction held 7 bases outside the gene matches. This CDR3 is built from 17 residues. Per the germline V gene, CDR1 is MGHRA and CDR2 is YSYEKL. The DNA of the CDR3 is TGCGCCAGCAGCCACCTTAGCGGGGTAAGCTCCTACAATGAGCAGTTCTTC. Its protein product is CASSHLSGVSSYNEQFF.

The V and J genes are TRBV1 and TRBJ2-1; the D segment call TRBD2 is taken from the table without a DNA check. TRBV1 has pseudogene status. This CDR3 spans 12 amino acids. CDR3 in DNA: TGCACCAGCACTCTAGCGGGGACCTGGAAGTTCTTC. This translates into CTSTLAGTWKFF.

This clone has just one count. The chain employs TRBV7-2 and TRBJ2-2; 8 nucleotides align to TRBD2. Germline loops: CDR1 SGHTA, CDR2 FQGNSA. Germline trimming cut 5 bases from V and 4 bases from J; bases unmatched to any gene: 6. CDR3 length: 15 amino acids. DNA of the CDR3: TGTGCCAGCAGCAAAGGGACTAGACTCACCGGGGAGCTGTTTTTT. Translation gives CASSKGTRLTGELFF. The full variable domain, rest sourced from reference TRBV7-2 and TRBJ2-2, is GAGVSQSPSNKVTEKGKDVELRCDPISGHTALYWYRQSLGQGLEFLIYFQGNSAPDKSGLPSDRFSAERTGGSVSTLTIQRTQQEDSAVYLCASSKGTRLTGELFFGEGSRLTVL.

The chain combines TRBV2 with TRBJ2-2; D gene unclear. Trimming took 6 bases from V and 6 from J, leaving 5 bases between them. Germline V lookup: CDR1 SNHLY, CDR2 FYNNEI. The CDR3 is 11 amino acids. The CDR3 is CASRESGELFF. CDR3 in DNA: TGTGCCAGCAGGGAGTCCGGGGAGCTGTTTTTT. The full variable domain, rest sourced from reference TRBV2 and TRBJ2-2, is EPEVTQTPSHQVTQMGQEVILRCVPISNHLYFYWYRQILGQKVEFLVSFYNNEISEKSEIFDDQFSVERPDGSNFTLKIRSTKLEDSAMYFCASRESGELFFGEGSRLTVL.

The chain has TRBV19 and TRBJ1-1, with TRBD1 as a possible D gene (5 bases). CDR1 and CDR2 from the germline V gene are LNHDA and SQIVND (reference sequence). Trimming removed 5 bases at V and 7 bases at J, with 8 bases between. This CDR3 spans 11 amino acids. The CDR3 region is CASSADSEAFF. Here the CDR3 DNA reads TGTGCCAGTAGTGCTGACAGTGAAGCTTTCTTT.

This chain connects TRBV27 to TRBJ2-7; 7 bases are shared with TRBD1. The V gene end was trimmed by 0 bases and the J gene end by 9 bases; junction bases not matched to a gene: 11. The CDR3 loop spans 15 amino acids. Germline V gives CDR1 MNHEY, CDR2 SMNVEV (reference sequence). For the CDR3, the DNA is TGTGCCAGCAGTTTATCAGGACAGGCCGGTCTCAGGCAGTACTTC. Encoded protein: CASSLSGQAGLRQYF.

The rearrangement joins TRBV6-5 to TRBJ1-2; TRBD1 matches 7 bases. Germline loops: CDR1 MNHEY, CDR2 SVGAGI. The CDR3 has 15 residues. V was pared by 6 bases and J by 0 bases, with 7 bases of the junction left unmatched. The CDR3 sequence: CASRRQGPTNYGYTF. CDR3 bases: TGTGCCAGCAGGCGACAGGGCCCTACTAACTATGGCTACACCTTC.

The J gene is TRBJ1-1, the V gene TRBV7-2, with 8 positions matching TRBD1. The CDR3 covers 14 residues. Germline V gives CDR1 SGHTA, CDR2 FQGNSA. With V trimmed by 6 bases and J by 1 base, 4 bases remained unmatched. For the CDR3, the DNA is TGTGCCAGCAGTCGACAGGGGACGAACACTGAAGCTTTCTTT. It codes for CASSRQGTNTEAFF.

The rearrangement uses TRBV30 and TRBJ1-6, with a tentative D call TRBD1 (5 bases). The V end was cut by 4 bases, the J end by 7 bases, with 11 bases between. The CDR3 totals 13 residues. Germline V gives CDR1 GTSNPN, CDR2 SVGIG (reference sequence). The CDR3 nucleotides read TGTGCCTGGACACTCTCAGGGAATTCACCCCTCCACTTT. Its translation is CAWTLSGNSPLHF.